This T cell receptor (beta chain) was identified during a study of identifying expanded T cells in peripheral blood. Points from the study as a whole: Technical replicates showed around 1.2 changed clones; around 2 weeks 15 to 20; four weeks 19.

The CDR3 extends over 14 amino acids. The germline V gene has CDR1 MDHEN and CDR2 SYDVKM. Deletions cut 5 bases from V and 4 bases from J, with 13 bases between. Concerning this clone: Its specificity is not known.

Sequenced by immunoSEQ multiplex PCR; TCRdb stores in-frame clones only, minus some. The sample lists some 70,000 clones, roughly 88% seen once, with over 2.5% in the top ten. The chain combines TRBV28 with TRBJ2-3; no reliable D call. Source material: blood. The clonotype comes from a person between 18 and 69 years old in good health. CDR3 in DNA: TGTGCCAGCAGTGACCCGGTAGGACCAGATACGCAGTATTTT. The encoded protein is CASSDPVGPDTQYF.